Each of the 19 T cell receptor beta chains below was sequenced from the same sample in a study of T cell responses to AZD1222 COVID-19 vaccine. TCRdb's copy holds only in-frame clones and misses some; the assay was immunoSEQ multiplex PCR. Of 150,000 to 200,000 clones listed, just over 90% are singletons. Sequences were derived from peripheral blood, sampled on day 0 of AZD1222 vaccination. The origin of the receptors is an adult in good health.

The chain uses TRBV7-3 and TRBJ2-2, with 7 bases matching TRBD1. The trim removed 2 bases at V and 0 bases at J, leaving 0 bases unmatched. The CDR3 is made up of 15 amino acids. From germline, CDR1 is SGHTA and CDR2 FQGTGA. CDR3 loop: CASSLGTANTGELFF. In DNA, the CDR3 is TGTGCCAGCAGCTTAGGGACAGCGAACACCGGGGAGCTGTTTTTT.

This clone was counted once. The chain joins TRBV4-3 to TRBJ2-1, with D possibly being TRBD2 (6 bases). Germline lookup yields CDR1 LGHNA and CDR2 YSLEER. The V end lost 0 bases, the J end lost 0 bases, and 6 bases lay between the germline ends. This CDR3 contains 15 residues. CDR3 DNA sequence: TGCGCCAGCAGCCAAGAGGGGGGCTCCTACAATGAGCAGTTCTTC. Encoded protein: CASSQEGGSYNEQFF.

With respect to this clone: The limits of the CDR3 on the DNA are not certain, so only TCRdb's listed CDR3 is given. This sequence joins TRBV13 and TRBJ1-2; the table's D call, TRBD1, was not checked against the DNA. The CDR3 spans 11 amino acids, including both terminal residues. CDR1 PRHDT and CDR2 FYEKMQ come from the germline V gene (reference sequence). CDR3 sequence reads: CASSWGTGITF.

The V gene is TRBV28, the J gene TRBJ1-1; tentative D call: TRBD1 (6 bases). In germline, CDR1 is MDHEN, CDR2 SYDVKM. V dropped 2 bases and J dropped 7 bases, with 14 bases sitting between them. This CDR3 has 14 amino acids. CDR3 in amino acids: CASSLVGAKGEAFF. CDR3 DNA: TGTGCCAGCAGTTTAGTGGGGGCGAAGGGTGAAGCTTTCTTT. Drawing the rest from reference TRBV28 and TRBJ1-1, the complete variable domain is DVKVTQSSRYLVKRTGEKVFLECVQDMDHENMFWYRQDPGLGLRLIYFSYDVKMKEKGDIPEGYSVSREKKERFSLILESASTNQTSMYLCASSLVGAKGEAFFGQGTRLTVV.

The J gene is TRBJ1-6, the V gene TRBV5-6; D remains ambiguous. The CDR3 spans 13 residues. Germline CDR1 is SGHDT and CDR2 is YYEEEE. The V end lost 4 bases, the J end lost 7 bases, and 9 bases lay between the germline ends. CDR3 nucleotides: TGTGCCAGCAGCGAGGGCAGCAATTCACCCCTCCACTTT. Translation: CASSEGSNSPLHF.

The rearrangement links TRBV4-2 to TRBJ1-3; no clear D gene. Looked up from germline, CDR1 is LGHNA and CDR2 is YNFKEQ. Trimming left V 5 bases short and J 3 bases short, with 20 bases between. The CDR3 has 17 amino acids. The DNA of the CDR3 is TGTGCCAGCAGCTTAACCGACGGCTCTCACTATGGAAACACCATATATTTT. Its protein product is CASSLTDGSHYGNTIYF.

This clone has a handful of counts. This rearrangement joins TRBV7-2 to TRBJ1-1; no firm D call. V was trimmed by 6 bases and J by 0 bases, leaving 11 bases between them. The CDR3 has 14 residues. Looked up from germline, CDR1 is SGHTA and CDR2 is FQGNSA. The CDR3 DNA follows: TGTGCCAGCAGGAAAGGGCAAATGAACACTGAAGCTTTCTTT. It yields the protein CASRKGQMNTEAFF.

The chain links TRBV28 to TRBJ1-1, with D possibly being TRBD1 (5 bases). Trimming shortened V by 7 bases and J by 2 bases, and 14 bases separated the two germline ends. CDR3 size: 14 residues. The germline V gene encodes CDR1 MDHEN and CDR2 SYDVKM. For the CDR3, the DNA is TGTGCCAGCATAACTCCTCAGGGAAACACTGAAGCTTTCTTT. Amino acid sequence: CASITPQGNTEAFF.

For this clone: At the DNA level, this CDR3 is encoded by other sequences in the same sample as well. The rearrangement joins TRBV7-9 to TRBJ1-2; D is undetermined. V dropped 1 base and J dropped 2 bases, with 2 bases sitting between them. Germline V gene sequence: CDR1 SEHNR, CDR2 FQNEAQ (reference sequence). This CDR3 has 12 residues. The CDR3 DNA is TGTGCCAGCAGCTTAGACAACTATGGCTACACCTTC. It codes for CASSLDNYGYTF.

The V gene is TRBV16, the J gene TRBJ1-2, with 9 bases aligning to TRBD1. This CDR3 spans 19 amino acids. The V gene end was trimmed by 3 bases and the J gene end by 0 bases; junction bases not matched to a gene: 14. Germline V gives CDR1 KGHSY, CDR2 FQNENV. This CDR3 reads CASSHNMGTGRGANYGYTF. In nucleotides, the CDR3 is TGTGCCAGCAGCCACAATATGGGGACAGGGAGAGGAGCTAACTATGGCTACACCTTC. Supplemented by reference TRBV16 and TRBJ1-2, the full variable domain reads GEEVAQTPKHLVRGEGQKAKLYCAPIKGHSYVFWYQQVLKNEFKFLISFQNENVFDETGMPKERFSAKCLPNSPCSLEIQATKLEDSAVYFCASSHNMGTGRGANYGYTFGSGTRLTVV.

In the case of this clone: Its ends do not fully match the called genes, so a read error is possible. This sequence joins TRBV7-7 and TRBJ2-2; possibly TRBD1 for D (6 bases). The CDR3 runs 14 residues. Germline V gives CDR1 SSHAT, CDR2 FNYEAQ (reference sequence). The DNA for the CDR3 is TGTGCTAGCAGCTCCGGGACACGGGGCGGGGAGCTGTTTTTT. It specifies CASSSGTRGGELFF.

CDR3 sequence: CASRTGVNYGYTF. As DNA, the CDR3 is TGTGCCAGCAGGACAGGGGTTAACTATGGCTACACCTTC. The chain links TRBV6-5 to TRBJ1-2, with 8 bases that match TRBD1. The CDR3 has 13 amino acids. J was trimmed by 1 base and V by 6 bases; bases with no gene match: 1. CDR1 and CDR2 from the germline V gene are MNHEY and SVGAGI.

The chain combines TRBV7-3 with TRBJ2-3; no clear D. CDR3 length: 12 residues. The germline gives CDR1 SGHTA, CDR2 FQGTGA. Trimming removed 8 bases from V and 0 bases from J, with 6 bases in between. The CDR3 coding sequence is TGTGCCAGCGGGGATAGCACAGATACGCAGTATTTT. This encodes CASGDSTDTQYF. The whole variable domain, filled in from reference TRBV7-3 and TRBJ2-3, reads GAGVSQTPSNKVTEKGKYVELRCDPISGHTALYWYRQSLGQGPEFLIYFQGTGAADDSGLPNDRFFAVRPEGSVSTLKIQRTERGDSAVYLCASGDSTDTQYFGPGTRLTVL.

This clone was observed a single time. This chain joins TRBV29-1 and TRBJ2-1, with D possibly matching TRBD1 (5 bases). The V end was cut by 4 bases, the J end by 3 bases, with 13 bases between. CDR1 is SQVTM, CDR2 ANQGSEA, per germline. There are 14 residues in the CDR3. In DNA, the CDR3 is TGCAGCGTTGTGGACACCTTGAGCTACAATGAGCAGTTCTTC. Its protein product is CSVVDTLSYNEQFF.

This clone has a single count. The rearrangement joins TRBV7-2 to TRBJ2-2, with TRBD2 matching 7 bases. The length of the CDR3 is 15 residues. V lost 2 bases and J lost 4; bases outside the gene matches: 4. Germline CDR1 is SGHTA and CDR2 is FQGNSA. This CDR3 reads CASSLRGVRTGELFF. The CDR3 DNA follows: TGTGCCAGCAGCTTACGGGGGGTTCGCACCGGGGAGCTGTTTTTT.

This clone has more than one count but fewer than ten. In nucleotides, the CDR3 is TGTGCCAGCAGCTTATCCCGATATGAGCAGTTCTTC. This codes for CASSLSRYEQFF. The J gene is TRBJ2-1, the V gene TRBV11-3; D remains ambiguous. V lost 2 bases and J 8 bases, leaving 7 bases between the germline ends. The CDR3 covers 12 residues. In germline, CDR1 is SGHNT, CDR2 YENEEA.

This sequence joins TRBV4-2 and TRBJ2-1; TRBD2 is a possible D gene (5 bases). V was pared by 0 bases and J by 8 bases, with 11 bases between. Germline CDR1 and CDR2: LGHNA and YNFKEQ. The CDR3 extends over 14 amino acids. CDR3 in amino acids: CASSQDSVGDEQFF. In DNA form, the CDR3 reads TGTGCCAGCAGCCAAGATTCGGTGGGAGATGAGCAGTTCTTC.

The chain combines TRBV28 with TRBJ1-1, with no clear D. V was clipped by 1 base and J by 3 bases, with 21 bases between them. The length of the CDR3 is 18 residues. The germline gives CDR1 MDHEN, CDR2 SYDVKM. The CDR3 DNA reads as TGTGCCAGCAGTTTATCCCCCCCGCGGCGCGCGGCGTACACTGAAGCTTTCTTT. Its protein product is CASSLSPPRRAAYTEAFF.

The V gene is TRBV5-1, the J gene TRBJ1-4; D is uncertain. Germline V gene data show CDR1 as SGHRS and CDR2 as YFSETQ. V was pared by 5 bases and J by 2 bases, with 10 bases between. There are 14 residues in the CDR3. In nucleotides, the CDR3 is TGCGCCAGCAGGATGGGAGGGACTAATGAAAAACTGTTTTTT. Protein: CASRMGGTNEKLFF.